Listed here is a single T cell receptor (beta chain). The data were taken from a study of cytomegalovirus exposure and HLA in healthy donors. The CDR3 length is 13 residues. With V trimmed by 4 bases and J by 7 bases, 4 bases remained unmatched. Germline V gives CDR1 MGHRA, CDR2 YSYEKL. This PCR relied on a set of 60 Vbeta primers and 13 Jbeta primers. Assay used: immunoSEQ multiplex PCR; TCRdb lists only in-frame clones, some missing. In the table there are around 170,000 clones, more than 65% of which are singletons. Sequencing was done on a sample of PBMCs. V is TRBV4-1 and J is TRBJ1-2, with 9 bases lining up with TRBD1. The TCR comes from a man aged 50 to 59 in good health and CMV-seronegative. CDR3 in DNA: TGCGCCAGCAGCCGGGGACAGGGAGGTGGCTACACCTTC. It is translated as CASSRGQGGGYTF.